This is a list of T cell receptor beta chains from one sample in a study of PD-L1 blockade in urothelial cancer. Here immunoSEQ multiplex PCR was the method, and the copy in TCRdb shows in-frame clones only, minus some. Among around 68,000 clones listed, more than 80% were seen once. The source material was PBMCs, sampled around atezolizumab (anti-PD-L1) treatment. The receptors stem from a man between 65 and 79 years old with urothelial cancer. CDR3s include the opening cysteine and the closing phenylalanine or tryptophan. Each record gives: clone size, V gene, CDR3 protein. Part of the rows lack a size; the others show once, few, many or a class for expanded clones.

-	TRBV29-1	CSDRKGDGYTF
-	TRBV29-1	CSVEGRAGSNNEQFF
-	TRBV7-2	CASSLTAISTEAFF
few	TRBV5-4	CASSRFTGGEETQYF
-	TRBV5-4	CASSLDGLAGNEQFF
-	TRBV5-1	CASGTQNTGELFF
-	TRBV6-1	CASSATGRIYGYTF
-	TRBV28	CASRLAGGGNEQFF
few	TRBV5-1	CASSLEAGLNTGELFF
-	TRBV5-1	CASSSPSTVSNEKLFF
-	TRBV6-5	CASRGTGGANTEAFF
-	TRBV11-3	CASSPRTSGRREQYF
once	TRBV7-6	CASSLELAAPYEQYF
-	TRBV6-5	CASSRSGGEGGYTF
-	TRBV27	CASSLNGPNTGELFF
-	TRBV4-3	CASSPKRFSYNEQFF
-	TRBV7-9	CASSSPTGSGEQYF
-	TRBV6-5	CASTGGGKNIQYF
-	TRBV7-8	CASSAQFTQYF
-	TRBV19	CASSIAQGGTEAFF
-	TRBV4-3	CASSHSRGQGRDTQYF
-	TRBV6-1	CASSVGSGYADTQYF